Listed here are 3 T cell receptor beta chains from one sample, sequenced in a study of STAT3 mutations in large granular lymphocyte leukemia. Clones were read by immunoSEQ multiplex PCR, and TCRdb kept only the in-frame ones, dropping some. The sample consists of some 37,000 clones, approximately 90% of them appearing once. Findings of the study overall: In T-cell large granular lymphocyte leukemia, about half of patients showed multiple immunodominant subclonotypes.

Their target antigens are unknown. The sequencing sample was made of PBMCs. The receptors shown here come from a human donor with T large granular lymphocyte leukemia. Some clones in this sample may be carry-over from other donors' samples.

In its sample, this clone was seen once. Written as DNA, the CDR3 is TGTGCCAGCAGCTTGCAGGGAAGGGCTGAAGAGACCCAGTACTTC. Residues: CASSLQGRAEETQYF. The chain has TRBV7-9 and TRBJ2-5; TRBD1 might be the D (5 bases). The CDR3 covers 15 residues. CDR1 and CDR2 (germline): SEHNR, FQNEAQ (reference sequence). Trimming took 3 bases from V and 3 from J, leaving 14 bases between them.

This chain joins TRBV6-5 and TRBJ1-2; D might be TRBD1 (6 bases). The ends were cut back, 0 bases at V and 2 bases at J, with 10 bases in the middle. Looked up from germline, CDR1 is MNHEY and CDR2 is SVGAGI. There are 15 residues in the CDR3. CDR3 nucleotides: TGTGCCAGCAGTTACTCGAAGGGGGGGAACTATGGCTACACCTTC. Residues: CASSYSKGGNYGYTF.

V gene TRBV23-1 combines with J gene TRBJ1-2, with D tentatively TRBD1 (6 bases). TRBV23-1 is designated an ORF whose function remains uncertain. Trimming removed 4 bases at V and 2 bases at J, with 17 bases between. The CDR3 spans 16 residues. The CDR3 sequence is CASSPREGHANYGYTF. CDR3 DNA: TGCGCCAGCAGTCCCAGGGAGGGACATGCGAACTATGGCTACACCTTC.